Presented here are 21 T cell receptor beta chains from one specimen sequenced in a study of blood T cell repertoires in COVID-19. Assay: immunoSEQ multiplex PCR; the TCRdb copy retains only in-frame clones and omits some. Among 220,000 or so clones listed, less than 85% were seen once. Sequencing was carried out using peripheral blood. These receptors originate from an elderly woman with acute or convalescent COVID-19.

This sequence joins TRBV5-1 and TRBJ2-5, with a tentative D call TRBD2 (6 bases). Germline-derived CDR1 and CDR2 are SGHRS and YFSETQ. CDR3 length equals 14 residues. V dropped 1 base and J dropped 3 bases, with 10 bases sitting between them. The CDR3 reads CASSLQGGEETQYF. The CDR3, as DNA: TGCGCCAGCAGCTTGCAGGGAGGAGAAGAGACCCAGTACTTC.

This chain uses TRBV18 with TRBJ1-2, with TRBD1 matching over 8 bases. CDR3 length: 17 amino acids. Germline V lookup: CDR1 KGHSH, CDR2 LQKENI. The V segment lost 3 bases and the J segment 3 bases; nucleotides outside the gene matches: 12. The CDR3 spells CASSPVVGQGAHYGYTF. The DNA of the CDR3 is TGTGCCAGCTCACCGGTCGTCGGTCAGGGGGCCCACTATGGCTACACCTTC.

The J gene is TRBJ1-1, the V gene TRBV6-5; D possibly corresponds to TRBD1 (6 bases). This CDR3 spans 11 amino acids. The germline V gene has CDR1 MNHEY and CDR2 SVGAGI. Trimming shortened V by 6 bases and J by 7 bases, and 9 bases separated the two germline ends. The CDR3 DNA is TGTGCCAGCAGCGCACAGGGTGAAGCTTTCTTT. Translating it yields CASSAQGEAFF.

The chain couples TRBV7-8 to TRBJ1-1; 7 bases fit TRBD1. After removal of 6 bases from V and 2 bases from J, the junction contained 6 bases not matched to a gene. The CDR3 spans 14 residues. The germline gives CDR1 SGHVS, CDR2 FQNEAQ. CDR3 loop: CASSRGTANTEAFF. The DNA for the CDR3 is TGTGCCAGCAGTCGGGGGACAGCTAACACTGAAGCTTTCTTT. Full variable domain (missing parts from reference TRBV7-8 and TRBJ1-1): GAGVSQSPRYKVAKRGQDVALRCDPISGHVSLFWYQQALGQGPEFLTYFQNEAQLDKSGLPSDRFFAERPEGSVSTLKIQRTQQEDSAVYLCASSRGTANTEAFFGQGTRLTVV.

The CDR3: CASSLDHRAFLGASGNTIYF. The DNA for the CDR3 is TGTGCCAGCAGCTTAGACCACCGGGCGTTTTTGGGGGCCTCTGGAAACACCATATATTTT. The chain couples TRBV7-3 to TRBJ1-3; possible D gene TRBD1, 6 bases. There are 20 residues in the CDR3. Trimming removed 2 bases from V and 0 bases from J, with 23 bases in between. Germline V gives CDR1 SGHTA, CDR2 FQGTGA.

The chain joins TRBV4-1 to TRBJ2-3; 10 bases fit TRBD2. The junction had 7 bases not matched to a gene; V was cut back by 0 bases and J by 4 bases. Germline-derived CDR1 and CDR2 are MGHRA and YSYEKL. The CDR3 runs 17 residues. The chain's CDR3 is CASSQEKRGGPADTQYF. CDR3 DNA: TGCGCCAGCAGCCAAGAAAAGCGGGGGGGCCCCGCAGATACGCAGTATTTT.

This chain links TRBV12-3 or TRBV12-4 with TRBJ2-7; D remains ambiguous. The CDR3 totals 11 residues. Deletions cut 3 bases from V and 6 bases from J, with 6 bases between. CDR3 amino acids: CASSFRSEQYF. The CDR3 region has the DNA TGTGCCAGCAGTTTTCGGTCCGAGCAGTACTTC.

The chain uses TRBV3-1 (or the pseudogene TRBV3-2) and TRBJ2-2; D is perhaps TRBD2 (7 bases). Trimming removed 4 bases at V and 6 bases at J, with 15 bases between. The CDR3 contains 15 residues. Germline V CDR1 and CDR2: LGHDT, YNNKEL (reference sequence). The CDR3 DNA is TGTGCCAGCAGCCCTTTAGGGGGGGTCGCCGGGGAGCTGTTTTTT. Amino acids: CASSPLGGVAGELFF.

V is TRBV6-1 and J is TRBJ1-1; 7 bases are a match to TRBD1. Unmatched junction bases numbered 5, after V lost 3 bases and J lost 4 bases. CDR3 length: 14 residues. The germline V gene encodes CDR1 MNHNS and CDR2 SASEGT. CDR3 DNA sequence: TGTGCCAGCAGTGAGACAGGGCCGGGCACTGAAGCTTTCTTT. It is translated as CASSETGPGTEAFF.

This clone has more than one count but fewer than ten. The J gene is TRBJ2-4, the V gene TRBV28, with TRBD1 as a possible D gene (5 bases). CDR1 MDHEN and CDR2 SYDVKM come from the germline V gene. The CDR3 length is 14 residues. The V end lost 6 bases, the J end lost 1 base, and 10 bases lay between the germline ends. The CDR3 spells CASSPPGAKNIQYF. CDR3 nucleotides: TGTGCCAGCAGCCCCCCAGGGGCCAAAAACATTCAGTACTTC.

The chain is built from TRBV3-1 (or the pseudogene TRBV3-2) and TRBJ1-4; 8 positions match TRBD1. Germline loops: CDR1 LGHDT, CDR2 YNNKEL (reference sequence). This CDR3 region has 16 residues. Germline trimming cut 3 bases from V and 10 bases from J; bases unmatched to any gene: 13. This CDR3 reads CASSQQGQALGRKLFF. CDR3 DNA sequence: TGTGCCAGCAGCCAGCAGGGACAGGCCCTCGGGCGAAAACTGTTTTTT.

The chain uses TRBV2 and TRBJ1-4; D is unclear. This CDR3 contains 15 residues. V gave up 0 bases and J gave up 8 bases, with 13 bases separating them. Germline V gives CDR1 SNHLY, CDR2 FYNNEI. CDR3 sequence reads: CASSEAVTTIEKLFF. CDR3 in DNA: TGTGCCAGCAGTGAAGCTGTGACTACTATAGAAAAACTGTTTTTT. Variable domain in full (rest from reference TRBV2 and TRBJ1-4): EPEVTQTPSHQVTQMGQEVILRCVPISNHLYFYWYRQILGQKVEFLVSFYNNEISEKSEIFDDQFSVERPDGSNFTLKIRSTKLEDSAMYFCASSEAVTTIEKLFFGSGTQLSVL.

The genes are TRBV3-1 (or the pseudogene TRBV3-2) and TRBJ1-3; no clear D. The CDR3 contains 15 residues. Per the germline V gene, CDR1 is LGHDT and CDR2 is YNNKEL (reference sequence). Deletions cut 3 bases from V and 0 bases from J, with 9 bases between. This CDR3 is CASSQRHSSGNTIYF. The CDR3 region has the DNA TGTGCCAGCAGCCAGCGACATAGCTCTGGAAACACCATATATTTT.

CDR3 DNA: TGCGCCAGCAGCCCCGGGCGGGGATCTAACACCATATATTTT. Amino acid sequence: CASSPGRGSNTIYF. The J gene is TRBJ1-3, the V gene TRBV5-1; D is uncertain. The CDR3 runs to 14 residues. CDR1 and CDR2 (germline): SGHRS, YFSETQ. V was pared by 4 bases and J by 7 bases, with 15 bases between. Full variable domain (outside the CDR3, taken from reference TRBV5-1 and TRBJ1-3): KAGVTQTPRYLIKTRGQQVTLSCSPISGHRSVSWYQQTPGQGLQFLFEYFSETQRNKGNFPGRFSGRQFSNSRSEMNVSTLELGDSALYLCASSPGRGSNTIYFGEGSWLTVV.

V and J are TRBV10-3 and TRBJ1-2; TRBD1 matches at 11 bases. Germline V gene data show CDR1 as ENHRY and CDR2 as SYGVKD. This CDR3 is built from 16 residues. Trimming removed 0 bases from V and 8 bases from J; junction bases left unmatched: 8. The chain's CDR3 is CAISESTGQGASGYTF. DNA for the CDR3: TGTGCCATCAGTGAGTCGACAGGACAGGGGGCGTCGGGCTACACCTTC.

The chain uses TRBV2 and TRBJ2-7; the D gene is possibly TRBD1 (5 bases). Germline CDR1 is SNHLY and CDR2 is FYNNEI. V gave up 7 bases and J gave up 2 bases, with 12 bases separating them. There are 13 residues in the CDR3. DNA for the CDR3: TGTGCCAGCACCCAGGGATCGGCCTACGAGCAGTACTTC. This translates into CASTQGSAYEQYF.

This chain uses TRBV6-2 or TRBV6-3 with TRBJ2-7; 8 bases map to TRBD2. V lost 2 bases and J lost 1; bases outside the gene matches: 4. The CDR3 runs 15 residues. Germline CDR1 reads MNHEY; CDR2 reads SVGEGT. Here the CDR3 DNA reads TGTGCCAGCAGTTACCCCGGGGGGGGGTCCTACGAGCAGTACTTC. Translated: CASSYPGGGSYEQYF.

The chain couples TRBV3-1 (or the pseudogene TRBV3-2) to TRBJ2-2, with 9 bases aligning to TRBD2. Germline trimming cut 4 bases from V and 2 bases from J; bases unmatched to any gene: 5. Germline lookup yields CDR1 LGHDT and CDR2 YNNKEL (reference sequence). This CDR3 is built from 16 residues. The CDR3 loop reads CASSRSGGTNTGELFF. CDR3 sequence (DNA): TGTGCCAGCAGCCGGAGCGGGGGGACAAACACCGGGGAGCTGTTTTTT.

Comments on this clone: The sample holds other DNA sequences that translate to the same CDR3. The chain is built from TRBV7-9 and TRBJ2-1, with 11 bases matching TRBD2. The CDR3 is 15 amino acids. CDR1 and CDR2 (germline): SEHNR, FQNEAQ (reference sequence). V dropped 2 bases and J dropped 9; count of bases not matched to a gene: 6. CDR3 DNA: TGTGCCAGCAGCTTACTAGCGGGGGGTTTAGGTGAGCAGTTCTTC. Translation: CASSLLAGGLGEQFF.

V gene TRBV20-1 combines with J gene TRBJ2-7; 15 bases agree with TRBD2. The CDR3 is 14 residues long. CDR1 and CDR2 (germline): DFQATT, SNEGSKA (reference sequence). V shed 3 bases and J 9 bases; nucleotides not matched to a gene: 6. CDR3 loop: CSASPGLAGGRQYF. The CDR3 bases are TGCAGTGCTAGTCCCGGACTAGCGGGGGGGCGGCAGTACTTC.

The count of this clone is one. This rearrangement joins TRBV27 to TRBJ2-1; 14 bases are shared with TRBD2. The CDR3 is 17 amino acids. Germline-derived CDR1 and CDR2 are MNHEY and SMNVEV (reference sequence). V gave up 5 bases and J gave up 2 bases; unmatched junction bases: 5. The CDR3, as DNA: TGTGCCAGCAGTCTCAGACTAGCGGGGGGGCCCTACAATGAGCAGTTCTTC. The encoded protein is CASSLRLAGGPYNEQFF.